Sequencing of this TCR beta chain was carried out in a study of PD-1 blockade in classical Hodgkin lymphoma. Across the whole study: Patients were administered nivolumab (3 mg/kg intravenously) every 2 weeks. Findings of the study overall: Lower baseline TCR diversity was reported for newly diagnosed patients than for healthy donors.

The length of the CDR3 is 12 residues. The V gene's germline CDR1 is MGHDK and CDR2 SYGVNS. V dropped 2 bases and J dropped 5 bases, with 3 bases sitting between them. The repertoire was sequenced with immunoSEQ multiplex PCR; TCRdb's copy has only in-frame clones and lacks some. This repertoire shows 19,000 or so clones, roughly 72% found once; its top ten account for around 40%. Time point in this sample: cycle 4 day 1 (C4D1), after five to seven weeks of nivolumab. With no exception, relapse followed autologous stem cell transplantation in all patients, and brentuximab vedotin exposure varied. To note about this clone: Its antigen is unknown.

The chain recombines TRBV25-1 with TRBJ1-4; D gene ambiguous. The TCR sequence derives from a human donor with classical Hodgkin lymphoma. The sequenced sample was peripheral blood mononuclear cells (PBMCs), obtained before the fourth cycle of nivolumab. CDR3 loop: CASSEPNEKLFF. The CDR3 DNA is TGTGCCAGCAGTGAACCAAATGAAAAACTGTTTTTT.